This record covers a single TCR beta chain. Repertoires were generated with immunoSEQ multiplex PCR, while TCRdb's copy carries only in-frame clones and drops some. Here the sample spans a few hundred thousand clones, more than 75% being singletons. The sample belongs to a study of blood T cell repertoires in COVID-19. Sequences were obtained from peripheral blood. The TCR sequence derives from a man aged 40-49 years with active or convalescent COVID-19.

DNA for the CDR3: TGTGCCAGCAGCTTAAACTCGGTAGCCAATGAGCAGTTCTTC. This translates into CASSLNSVANEQFF. The chain uses TRBV7-3 and TRBJ2-1; no reliable D call. The length of the CDR3 is 14 residues. V lost 1 base and J 6 bases, leaving 10 bases between the germline ends. Germline V CDR1 and CDR2: SGHTA, FQGTGA.